This TCR beta chain was captured in a study of beta chain features in type 1 diabetes. Study-wide findings and caveats: Shortening that was moderate but significant affected the TCRB CDR3s of Type 1 diabetes patients in all four CD4+ subsets. cDNA-based sequencing might over-represent cells highly expressing TCR.

The entirety of the isolated RNA underwent reverse transcription, so expressed TCRB transcripts were sequenced. Libraries were prepared by immunoSEQ multiplex PCR; TCRdb keeps only in-frame clonotypes and omits some of them. The sample contains fewer than 400,000 clones, approximately 9.7% of which appear only once. This CDR3 contains 12 residues. CDR1 is GTSNPN, CDR2 SVGIG, per germline (reference sequence). Trimming left V 4 bases short and J 3 bases short, with 8 bases between. This clone has more than one count but fewer than ten. Its antigen remains unidentified. All sorted populations exceeded 95% purity.

What was sequenced was central memory CD4+ T cells from blood. V gene TRBV30 combines with J gene TRBJ2-3; D uncertain. The sequence was obtained from a man aged 25 to 45 with type 1 diabetes. The chain's CDR3 is CAWKDHTDTQYF. The CDR3 nucleotides are TGTGCCTGGAAGGACCATACAGATACGCAGTATTTT.